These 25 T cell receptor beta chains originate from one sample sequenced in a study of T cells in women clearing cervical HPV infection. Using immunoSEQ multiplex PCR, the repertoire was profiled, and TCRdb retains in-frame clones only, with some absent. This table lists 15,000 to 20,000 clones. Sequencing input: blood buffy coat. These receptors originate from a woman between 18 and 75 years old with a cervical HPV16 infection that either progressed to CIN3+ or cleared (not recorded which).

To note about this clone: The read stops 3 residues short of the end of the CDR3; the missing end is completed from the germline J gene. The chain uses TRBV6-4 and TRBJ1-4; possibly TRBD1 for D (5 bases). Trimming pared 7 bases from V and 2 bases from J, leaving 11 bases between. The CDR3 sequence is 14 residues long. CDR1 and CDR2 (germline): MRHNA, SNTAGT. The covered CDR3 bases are TGTGCCAGCAATAGAGGACATACTAATGAAAAA. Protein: CASNRGHTNEK. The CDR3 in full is CASNRGHTNEKLFF.

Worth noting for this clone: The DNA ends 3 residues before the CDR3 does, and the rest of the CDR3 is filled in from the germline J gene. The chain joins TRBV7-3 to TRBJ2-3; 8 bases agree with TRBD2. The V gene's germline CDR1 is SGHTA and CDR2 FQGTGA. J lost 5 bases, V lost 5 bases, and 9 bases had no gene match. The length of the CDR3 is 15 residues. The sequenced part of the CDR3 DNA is TGTGCCAGCAGCGCCAAAGCGGGAGTGGAAGATACG. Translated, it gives CASSAKAGVEDT. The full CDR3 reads CASSAKAGVEDTQYF.

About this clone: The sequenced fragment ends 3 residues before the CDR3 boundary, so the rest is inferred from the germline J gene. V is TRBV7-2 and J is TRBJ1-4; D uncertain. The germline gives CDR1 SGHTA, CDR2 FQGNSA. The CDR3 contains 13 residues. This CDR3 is CASSSLLASPLFF. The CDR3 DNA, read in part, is TGTGCCAGCAGTTCCTTATTAGCTTCACCA.

CDR3 bases read: TGTGCCAGTAGTACCGCTAGTTCCAGCTCCTATAATTCACCG. Its translation is CASSTASSSSYNSP. The full CDR3 protein is CASSTASSSSYNSPLFF. This rearrangement joins TRBV19 to TRBJ2-2; D is unclear. The CDR3 end lies 3 residues beyond the end of the read and is filled in from the germline J gene. CDR1 LNHDA and CDR2 SQIVND come from the germline V gene (reference sequence). The CDR3 covers 17 residues.

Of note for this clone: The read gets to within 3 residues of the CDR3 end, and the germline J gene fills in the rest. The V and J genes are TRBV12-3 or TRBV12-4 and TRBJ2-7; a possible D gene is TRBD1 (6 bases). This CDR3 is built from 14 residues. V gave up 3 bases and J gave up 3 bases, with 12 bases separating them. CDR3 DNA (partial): TGTGCCAGCAGTTTTTCAGGGGTCAACTACGAG. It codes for CASSFSGVNYE. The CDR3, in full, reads CASSFSGVNYEQYF.

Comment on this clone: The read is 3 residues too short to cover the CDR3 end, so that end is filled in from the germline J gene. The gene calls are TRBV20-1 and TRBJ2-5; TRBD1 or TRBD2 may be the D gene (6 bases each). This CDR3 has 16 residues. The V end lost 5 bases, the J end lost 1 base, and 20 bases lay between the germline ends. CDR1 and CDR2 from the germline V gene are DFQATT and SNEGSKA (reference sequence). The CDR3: CSAELGGGGGQETQYF. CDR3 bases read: TGCAGTGCTGAGTTAGGAGGGGGTGGGGGCCAAGAGACC.

CDR3: CASSYGQGLNQPQHF. The sequenced part of the CDR3 DNA is TGTGCCAGCAGTTACGGACAGGGTCTCAATCAGCCC. V usage is TRBV6-2 or TRBV6-3 and J usage is TRBJ1-5, with 8 bases fitting TRBD1. Coverage ceases 3 residues before the CDR3 finishes, and the germline J gene fills in the end. From germline, CDR1 is MNHEY and CDR2 SVGEGT. V shed 2 bases and J 3 bases; nucleotides not matched to a gene: 3. CDR3 size: 15 residues.

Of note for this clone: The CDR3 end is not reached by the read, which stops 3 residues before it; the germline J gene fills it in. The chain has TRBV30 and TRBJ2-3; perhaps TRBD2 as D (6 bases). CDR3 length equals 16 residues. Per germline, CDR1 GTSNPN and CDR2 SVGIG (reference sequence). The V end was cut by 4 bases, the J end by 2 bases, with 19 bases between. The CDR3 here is CAWNGYQRVYTDTQYF. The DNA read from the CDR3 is TGTGCCTGGAATGGTTACCAGCGGGTCTACACAGATACG.

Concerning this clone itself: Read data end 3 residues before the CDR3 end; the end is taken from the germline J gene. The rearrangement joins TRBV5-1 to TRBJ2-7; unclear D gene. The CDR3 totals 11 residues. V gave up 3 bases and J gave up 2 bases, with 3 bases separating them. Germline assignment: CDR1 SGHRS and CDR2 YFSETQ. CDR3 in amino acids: CASSSTYEQYF. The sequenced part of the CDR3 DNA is TGCGCCAGCAGCTCCACCTACGAG.

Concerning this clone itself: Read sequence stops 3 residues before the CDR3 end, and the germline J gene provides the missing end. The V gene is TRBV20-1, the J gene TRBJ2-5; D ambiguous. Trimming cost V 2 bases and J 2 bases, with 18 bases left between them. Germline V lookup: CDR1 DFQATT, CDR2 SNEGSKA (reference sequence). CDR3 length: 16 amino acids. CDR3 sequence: CSARPWSQVKQETQYF. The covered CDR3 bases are TGCAGTGCTAGACCATGGAGTCAGGTCAAACAAGAGACC.

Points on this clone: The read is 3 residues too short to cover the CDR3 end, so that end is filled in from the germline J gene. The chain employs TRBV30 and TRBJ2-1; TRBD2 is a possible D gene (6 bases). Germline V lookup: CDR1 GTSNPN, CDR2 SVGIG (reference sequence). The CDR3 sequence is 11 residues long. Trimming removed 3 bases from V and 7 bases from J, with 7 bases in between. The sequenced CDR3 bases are TGTGCCTGGAGCGGGGGTAATGAG. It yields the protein CAWSGGNE. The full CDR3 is CAWSGGNEQFF.

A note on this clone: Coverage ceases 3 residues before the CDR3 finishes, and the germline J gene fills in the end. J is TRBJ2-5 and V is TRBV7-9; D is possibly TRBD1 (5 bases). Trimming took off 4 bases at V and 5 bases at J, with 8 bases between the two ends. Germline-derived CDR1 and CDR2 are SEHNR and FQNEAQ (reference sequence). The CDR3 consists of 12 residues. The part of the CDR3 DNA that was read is TGTGCCAGCAGCTCGAACAGGGAGACC. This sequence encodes CASSSNRET. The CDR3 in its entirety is CASSSNRETQYF.

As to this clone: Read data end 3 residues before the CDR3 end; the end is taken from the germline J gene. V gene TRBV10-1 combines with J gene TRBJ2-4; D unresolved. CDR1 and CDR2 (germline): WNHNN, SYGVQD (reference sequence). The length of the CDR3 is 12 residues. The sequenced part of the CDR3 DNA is TGCGCCAGCAGTGGTGTCTTGAGGATT. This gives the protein CASSGVLRI. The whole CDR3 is CASSGVLRIQYF.

The sequenced part of the CDR3 DNA is TGCAGTGCTTTGGGACTAAAAGAGACC. This gives the protein CSALGLKET. The full CDR3 is CSALGLKETQYF. The chain has TRBV20-1 and TRBJ2-5, with 7 positions matching TRBD2. The read terminates 3 residues before the CDR3 end, so the remaining end is supplied by the germline J gene. Germline loops: CDR1 DFQATT, CDR2 SNEGSKA (reference sequence). This CDR3 region has 12 residues. J lost 3 bases, V lost 5 bases, and 3 bases had no gene match.

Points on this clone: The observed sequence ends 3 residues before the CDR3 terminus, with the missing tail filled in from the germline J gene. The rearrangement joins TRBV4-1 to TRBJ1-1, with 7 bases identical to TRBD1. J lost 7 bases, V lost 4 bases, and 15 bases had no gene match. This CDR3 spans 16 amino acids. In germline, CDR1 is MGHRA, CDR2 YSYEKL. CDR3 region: CASSPSKGRGSGEAFF. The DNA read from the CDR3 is TGCGCCAGCAGCCCAAGCAAAGGCAGGGGGAGCGGTGAA.

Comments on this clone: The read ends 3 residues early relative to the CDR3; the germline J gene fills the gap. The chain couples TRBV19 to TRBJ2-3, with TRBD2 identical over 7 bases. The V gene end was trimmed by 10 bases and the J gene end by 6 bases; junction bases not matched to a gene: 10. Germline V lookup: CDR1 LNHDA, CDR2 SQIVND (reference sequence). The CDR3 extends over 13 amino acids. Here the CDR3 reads CATDWGGSDTQYF. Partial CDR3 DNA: TGTGCCACGGATTGGGGGGGGAGTGATACG.

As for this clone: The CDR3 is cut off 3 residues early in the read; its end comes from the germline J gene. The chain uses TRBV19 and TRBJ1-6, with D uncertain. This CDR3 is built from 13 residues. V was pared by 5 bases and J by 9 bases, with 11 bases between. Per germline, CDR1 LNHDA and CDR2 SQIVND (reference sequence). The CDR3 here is CASSSRAGSPLHF. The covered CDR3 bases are TGTGCCAGTAGTTCGCGGGCAGGTTCACCC.

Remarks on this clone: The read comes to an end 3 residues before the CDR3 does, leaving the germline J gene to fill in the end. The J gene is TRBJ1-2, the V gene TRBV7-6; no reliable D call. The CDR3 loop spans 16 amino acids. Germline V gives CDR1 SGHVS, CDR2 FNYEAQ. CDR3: CASSLASSGSEDTYTF. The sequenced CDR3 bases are TGTGCCAGCAGCTTAGCGTCTAGCGGGAGTGAGGATACC.

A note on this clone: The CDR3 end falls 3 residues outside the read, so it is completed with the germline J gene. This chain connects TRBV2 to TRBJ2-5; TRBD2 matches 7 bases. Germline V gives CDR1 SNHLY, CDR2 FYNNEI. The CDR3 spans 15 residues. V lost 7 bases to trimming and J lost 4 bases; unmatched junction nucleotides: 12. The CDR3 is CASKRGRGLRETQYF. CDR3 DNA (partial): TGTGCCAGCAAACGGGGGAGGGGTCTAAGAGAGACC.

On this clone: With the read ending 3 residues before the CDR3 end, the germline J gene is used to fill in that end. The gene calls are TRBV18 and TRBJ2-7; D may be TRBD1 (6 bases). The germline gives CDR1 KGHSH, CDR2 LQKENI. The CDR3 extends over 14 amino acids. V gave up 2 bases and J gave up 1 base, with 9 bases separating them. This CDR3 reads CASSPAGTSYEQYF. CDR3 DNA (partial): TGTGCCAGCTCACCAGCAGGGACATCCTACGAG.

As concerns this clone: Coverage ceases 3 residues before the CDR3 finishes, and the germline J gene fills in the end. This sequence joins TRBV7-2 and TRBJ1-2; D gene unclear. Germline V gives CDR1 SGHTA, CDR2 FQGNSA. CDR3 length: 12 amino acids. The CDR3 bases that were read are TGTGCCAGCAGCTTAGCGCCCTACGAC. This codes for CASSLAPYD. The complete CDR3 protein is CASSLAPYDYTF.

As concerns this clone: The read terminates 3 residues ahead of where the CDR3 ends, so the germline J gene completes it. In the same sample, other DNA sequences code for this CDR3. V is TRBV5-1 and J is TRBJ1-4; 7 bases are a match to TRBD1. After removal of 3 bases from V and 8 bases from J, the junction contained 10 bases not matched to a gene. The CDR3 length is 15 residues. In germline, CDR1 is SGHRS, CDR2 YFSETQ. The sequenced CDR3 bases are TGCGCCAGCAGCTCACAGACAGGGTCGACAGAAAAA. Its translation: CASSSQTGSTEK. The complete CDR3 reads CASSSQTGSTEKLFF.

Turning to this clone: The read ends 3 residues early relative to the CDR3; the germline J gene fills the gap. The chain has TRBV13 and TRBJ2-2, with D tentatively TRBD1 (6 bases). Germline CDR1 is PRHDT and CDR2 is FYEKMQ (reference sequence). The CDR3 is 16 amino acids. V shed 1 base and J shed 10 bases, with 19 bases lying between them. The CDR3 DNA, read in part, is TGTGCCAGCAGCTTAGAGGTCAGGGGCGTTACGTTGGAG. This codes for CASSLEVRGVTLE. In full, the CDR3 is CASSLEVRGVTLELFF.

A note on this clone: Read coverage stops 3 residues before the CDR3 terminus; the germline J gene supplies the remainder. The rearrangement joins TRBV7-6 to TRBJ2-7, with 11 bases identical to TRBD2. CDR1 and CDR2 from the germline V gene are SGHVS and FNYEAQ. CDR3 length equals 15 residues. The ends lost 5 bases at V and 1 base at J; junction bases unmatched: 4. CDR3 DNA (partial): TGTGCCAGCAGCCCCGGGACTAGCGGATCCTACGAG. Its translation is CASSPGTSGSYE. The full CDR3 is CASSPGTSGSYEQYF.

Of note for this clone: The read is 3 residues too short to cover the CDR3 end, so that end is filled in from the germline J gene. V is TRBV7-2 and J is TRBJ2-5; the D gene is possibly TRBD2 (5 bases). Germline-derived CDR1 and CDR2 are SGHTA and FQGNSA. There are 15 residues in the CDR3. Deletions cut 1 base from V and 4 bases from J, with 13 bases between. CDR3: CASSLGFGVLETQYF. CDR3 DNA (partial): TGTGCCAGCAGCTTAGGATTCGGGGTTCTAGAGACC.